This entry describes one T cell receptor beta chain. Relative to the germline gene, one junction end is altered; a read error may explain this. MiXCR, run by TCRdb on the RACE reads, gives a single entry per CDR3 protein. Of 250,000 or so distinct CDR3 sequences listed, roughly 8% are singletons. The sample belongs to a study of human T cells and chemical hapten exposure. Time point meaning: pre-sensitization, week 0. As for treatment: therapeutic diphenylcyclopropenone sensitization with weekly scalp DPC. CDR1 and CDR2 from the germline V gene are KGHSH and LQKENI. The CDR3 covers 15 residues. Sequences were derived from whole blood, sampled in connection with sensitization to the hapten diphenylcyclopropenone (DPC). The TCR originated in a man between 18 and 29 years old with alopecia areata. Some clones in this sample may be carry-over from other donors' samples. The chain couples TRBV18 to TRBJ1-6; no firm D call. The CDR3 DNA is TGTGCCAGCTCACCGAGTCAGGATAGGAATTCATCCCTCCACTTT. This translates into CASSPSQDRNSSLHF.